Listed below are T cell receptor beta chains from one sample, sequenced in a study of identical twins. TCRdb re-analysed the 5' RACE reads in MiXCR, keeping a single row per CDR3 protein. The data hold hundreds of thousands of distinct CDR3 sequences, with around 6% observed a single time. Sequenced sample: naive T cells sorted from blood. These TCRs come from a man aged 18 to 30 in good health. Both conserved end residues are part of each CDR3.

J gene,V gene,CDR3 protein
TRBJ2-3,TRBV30,CAWSLARTDTQYF
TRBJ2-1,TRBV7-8,CASSLASGNFNNEQFF
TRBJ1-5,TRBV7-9,CASSSSQGGNQPQHF
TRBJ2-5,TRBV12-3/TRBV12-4,CASSSAGGQGTQYF
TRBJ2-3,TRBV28,CASTRQPYTDTQYF
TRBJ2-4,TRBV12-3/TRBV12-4,CASSLVESAKNIQYF
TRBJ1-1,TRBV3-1,CASSRPGTEAFF
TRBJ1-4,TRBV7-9,CASMRGENEKLFF
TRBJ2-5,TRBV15,CATGSVNQETQYF
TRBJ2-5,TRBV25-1,CASNKQQETQYF
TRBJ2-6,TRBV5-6,CASSLREAGANVLTF
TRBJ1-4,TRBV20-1,CSASSTGGTEKLFF
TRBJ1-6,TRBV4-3,CASSQEGMGATSPLHF
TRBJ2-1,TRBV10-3,CAIRRTSEQFF
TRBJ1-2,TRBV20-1,CSARGRDGDGYTF
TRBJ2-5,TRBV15,CATTPSTGLKQETQYF
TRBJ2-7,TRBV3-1,CASSRGAGWQYF
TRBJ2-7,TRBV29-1,CSVEGGTGEQYF
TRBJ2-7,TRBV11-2,CASSLVGDGIEQYF
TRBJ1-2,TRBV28,CASRMTGLTHNGYTF
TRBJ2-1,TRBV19,CASSIPQGYTYNEQFF
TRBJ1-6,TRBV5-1,CASSSGTSPLHF
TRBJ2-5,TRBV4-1,CASSQVGQTQETQYF
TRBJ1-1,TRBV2,CASKEELNTEAFF
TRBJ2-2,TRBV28,CASKVQGRTGELFF
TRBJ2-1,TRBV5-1,CASSWGTGPLPSEQFF
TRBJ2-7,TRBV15,CATSRGGTSSYEQYF
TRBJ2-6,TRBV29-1,CSVVAGNAGANVLTF
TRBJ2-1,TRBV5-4,CASSPSVNEQFF
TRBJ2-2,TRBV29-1,CSVARRQNTGELFF